The 10 T cell receptor beta chains listed next were all sequenced from one sample in a study of blood T cells in healthy people across ages. The use of a sample-barcoded 5' primer and a J-beta primer mix characterized a second PCR of about 7 to 12 cycles. TCRdb called the 5' RACE reads again in MiXCR, with one record for every CDR3 protein. Here the sample spans 780,000 or so distinct CDR3 sequences, about 56% being singletons. Material for sequencing was blood. These receptors originate from a man aged 35-49 years in good health.

This sequence joins TRBV20-1 and TRBJ2-6; 8 bases line up with TRBD1. The CDR3 is 16 amino acids. J gave up 0 bases and V 5 bases, and 6 bases lay outside the gene matches. Germline V gives CDR1 DFQATT, CDR2 SNEGSKA (reference sequence). CDR3 protein: CSAGGQGRSGANVLTF. The CDR3 bases are TGCAGTGCTGGAGGACAGGGCCGCTCTGGGGCCAACGTCCTGACTTTC.

This chain links TRBV2 with TRBJ2-3; no clear D gene. Germline CDR1 reads SNHLY; CDR2 reads FYNNEI. The CDR3 contains 18 residues. V shed 0 bases and J shed 2 bases, with 18 bases lying between them. The CDR3 DNA reads as TGTGCCAGCAGTGAAGCCATTATTATAGTCCTATCCACAGATACGCAGTATTTT. Residues: CASSEAIIIVLSTDTQYF.

V usage is TRBV7-3 and J usage is TRBJ2-1; the D call may be TRBD1 or TRBD2 (5 bases each). The V gene lost 5 bases and the J gene lost 6 bases, with 14 bases spanning the gap. CDR3 length: 14 amino acids. Germline CDR1 and CDR2: SGHTA and FQGTGA. The CDR3 bases are TGTGCCAGCAGCCCCGGGACGAGGGCCAATGAGCAGTTCTTC. Amino acids: CASSPGTRANEQFF.

V is TRBV20-1 and J is TRBJ2-3; the D gene is possibly TRBD1 (6 bases). From germline, CDR1 is DFQATT and CDR2 SNEGSKA (reference sequence). The CDR3 is made up of 14 amino acids. V was shortened by 4 bases and J by 7 bases, with 18 bases between the two germline ends. Here the CDR3 DNA reads TGCAGTGCTAACCCGACAGGTCCGGACTATACGCAGTATTTT. The encoded protein is CSANPTGPDYTQYF.

This clonotype was seen only a few times. V gene TRBV14 combines with J gene TRBJ2-4, with 9 positions matching TRBD1. The CDR3 loop spans 13 amino acids. J was trimmed by 13 bases and V by 6 bases; bases with no gene match: 10. Germline CDR1 is SGHDN and CDR2 is FVKESK. The DNA of the CDR3 is TGTGCCAGCAGTACAGGGGGCGCGGGGGAGCAGTACTTC. It codes for CASSTGGAGEQYF.

This clonotype has more than one count but fewer than ten. The rearrangement joins TRBV4-2 to TRBJ2-5, with 8 bases lining up with TRBD2. From germline, CDR1 is LGHNA and CDR2 YNFKEQ. V was pared by 4 bases and J by 5 bases, with 15 bases of the junction left unmatched. CDR3 length equals 17 residues. The CDR3 reads CASSLSGSGGGRETQYF. The CDR3 coding sequence is TGTGCCAGCAGCCTCAGCGGAAGCGGGGGAGGTCGGGAGACCCAGTACTTC.

The rearrangement joins TRBV4-1 to TRBJ2-4; 9 bases match TRBD1. The CDR3 has 12 amino acids. Germline V gene lookup returns CDR1 MGHRA and CDR2 YSYEKL. Trimming at V came to 2 bases and at J to 13 bases, leaving 3 bases not matched to a gene. The CDR3 reads CASSQLQGAQYF. The DNA for the CDR3 is TGCGCCAGCAGCCAACTACAGGGGGCGCAGTACTTC.

The CDR3 DNA sequence: TGTGCCAGCAGCAAAAGCGGGGGGGACTACAATGAGCAGTTCTTC. It specifies CASSKSGGDYNEQFF. This rearrangement joins TRBV5-5 to TRBJ2-1; TRBD2 aligns across 10 bases. Germline V lookup: CDR1 SGHKS, CDR2 YYEKEE (reference sequence). The ends lost 4 bases at V and 3 bases at J; junction bases unmatched: 4. The CDR3 covers 15 residues.

This clonotype was counted only a few times. This sequence joins TRBV28 and TRBJ1-6, with D uncertain. The CDR3 runs 15 residues. V dropped 5 bases and J dropped 5 bases, with 13 bases sitting between them. Germline CDR1 is MDHEN and CDR2 is SYDVKM. In nucleotides, the CDR3 is TGTGCCAGCAGTAGACGGAGTGGCCATAATTCACCCCTCCACTTT. Translating gives CASSRRSGHNSPLHF.

As to this clonotype: Germline is not matched at one junction end, which may reflect a read error. The CDR3 bases are TGTACCAGCAGTTTATGGGACAGTGGCTACGAGCAGTACTTC. Its translation: CTSSLWDSGYEQYF. The rearrangement links TRBV28 to TRBJ2-7, with 7 bases matching TRBD1. The CDR3 sequence is 14 residues long. The germline V gene encodes CDR1 MDHEN and CDR2 SYDVKM.